These T cell receptor beta chains were read from a single sample in a study of human T cells and chemical hapten exposure. MiXCR, applied by TCRdb to the reads, yields one record per CDR3 protein. In the table there are 95,000 to 150,000 distinct CDR3 sequences, about 8.9% of which are singletons. The sequencing input was whole blood. Receptor source: a human donor in good health. Some clones in this sample may be carry-over from other donors' samples. Each CDR3 is given with its conserved first and last residue. Each record gives: V gene, clone size, D gene, J gene, CDR3 protein, CDR3 DNA. A D gene is named only where the DNA matches it firmly. Expanded clones are given a class, and other clones once, few, many or no size at all.

v_call: TRBV3-1; clone_size: .; d_call: TRBD2; j_call: TRBJ2-3; cdr3_aa: CASSQRREGYTQYF; cdr3_nt: TGTGCCAGCAGCCAAAGGAGGGAGGGCTATACGCAGTATTTT
v_call: TRBV7-9; clone_size: few; d_call: TRBD1; j_call: TRBJ2-1; cdr3_aa: CASSLDPGTVGDEQFF; cdr3_nt: TGTGCCAGCAGCTTAGACCCTGGGACAGTGGGAGATGAGCAGTTCTTC
v_call: TRBV27; clone_size: many; d_call: .; j_call: TRBJ2-3; cdr3_aa: CASKGGSTDTQYF; cdr3_nt: TGTGCCAGCAAAGGGGGGAGCACAGATACGCAGTATTTT
v_call: TRBV18; clone_size: few; d_call: .; j_call: TRBJ1-5; cdr3_aa: CASSGGQPNQPQHF; cdr3_nt: TGTGCCAGCTCAGGTGGACAGCCCAATCAGCCCCAGCATTTT
v_call: TRBV4-1; clone_size: many; d_call: .; j_call: TRBJ2-3; cdr3_aa: CASSQERQADTQYF; cdr3_nt: TGCGCCAGCAGCCAAGAGCGACAGGCTGATACGCAGTATTTT
v_call: TRBV25-1; clone_size: few; d_call: .; j_call: TRBJ2-2; cdr3_aa: CASRVQSNTGELFF; cdr3_nt: TGTGCCAGCCGGGTACAGTCGAACACCGGGGAGCTGTTTTTT
v_call: TRBV10-3; clone_size: few; d_call: TRBD1; j_call: TRBJ2-3; cdr3_aa: CAIAGQGSDTQYF; cdr3_nt: TGTGCCATCGCGGGACAGGGTTCAGATACGCAGTATTTT
v_call: TRBV20-1; clone_size: many; d_call: .; j_call: TRBJ2-7; cdr3_aa: CSARGDSGTLEAYEQYF; cdr3_nt: TGCAGTGCTAGAGGTGATAGCGGTACTCTTGAGGCCTACGAGCAGTACTTC
v_call: TRBV7-8; clone_size: .; d_call: TRBD2; j_call: TRBJ2-7; cdr3_aa: CASSSHGLADYEQYF; cdr3_nt: TGTGCCAGCAGCTCCCACGGACTAGCGGACTACGAGCAGTACTTC
v_call: TRBV29-1; clone_size: many; d_call: .; j_call: TRBJ1-1; cdr3_aa: CSVAQGRGEAFF; cdr3_nt: TGCAGCGTGGCCCAGGGAAGGGGCGAAGCTTTCTTT
v_call: TRBV5-1; clone_size: .; d_call: .; j_call: TRBJ2-3; cdr3_aa: CASSLAGPDTQYF; cdr3_nt: TGCGCCAGCAGCTTGGCGGGGCCAGATACGCAGTATTTT
v_call: TRBV20-1; clone_size: many; d_call: .; j_call: TRBJ2-7; cdr3_aa: CSGQVETYEQYF; cdr3_nt: TGCAGTGGACAGGTCGAGACCTACGAGCAGTACTTC
v_call: TRBV6-2/TRBV6-3; clone_size: .; d_call: .; j_call: TRBJ2-7; cdr3_aa: CASSLPGEQYF; cdr3_nt: TGTGCCAGCAGTTTGCCGGGAGAACAGTACTTC
v_call: TRBV3-1; clone_size: .; d_call: .; j_call: TRBJ1-1; cdr3_aa: CASSQGGTVDTEAFF; cdr3_nt: TGTGCCAGCAGCCAGGGAGGGACGGTCGACACTGAAGCTTTCTTT
v_call: TRBV6-5; clone_size: many; d_call: TRBD1; j_call: TRBJ1-2; cdr3_aa: CASSYSPDRGQGYTF; cdr3_nt: TGTGCCAGCAGTTACTCCCCGGACAGGGGGCAAGGCTACACCTTC
v_call: TRBV4-1; clone_size: few; d_call: TRBD2; j_call: TRBJ2-5; cdr3_aa: CASSQVAGEQETQYF; cdr3_nt: TGCGCCAGCAGCCAGGTAGCGGGAGAACAAGAGACCCAGTACTTC
v_call: TRBV5-6; clone_size: .; d_call: .; j_call: TRBJ2-3; cdr3_aa: CASSLGTPFDTQYF; cdr3_nt: TGTGCCAGCAGCTTAGGGACTCCCTTTGATACGCAGTATTTT
v_call: TRBV6-5; clone_size: many; d_call: TRBD1; j_call: TRBJ1-1; cdr3_aa: CASSRQGLEGTEAFF; cdr3_nt: TGTGCCAGCAGCCGACAGGGATTGGAAGGCACTGAAGCTTTCTTT
v_call: TRBV4-1; clone_size: .; d_call: TRBD1; j_call: TRBJ2-7; cdr3_aa: CASSQEDRGREQYF; cdr3_nt: TGCGCCAGCAGCCAAGAAGACAGGGGCCGCGAGCAGTACTTC
v_call: TRBV7-2; clone_size: .; d_call: .; j_call: TRBJ1-5; cdr3_aa: CASSLAGPYSNQPQHF; cdr3_nt: TGTGCCAGCAGCTTAGCGGGACCCTATAGCAATCAGCCCCAGCATTTT
v_call: TRBV20-1; clone_size: .; d_call: .; j_call: TRBJ1-6; cdr3_aa: CSARDSGLNSPLHF; cdr3_nt: TGCAGTGCTAGAGATTCGGGGCTTAATTCACCCCTCCACTTT
v_call: TRBV30; clone_size: few; d_call: .; j_call: TRBJ1-2; cdr3_aa: CASPGQFSNYGYTF; cdr3_nt: TGTGCCTCGCCCGGACAGTTTTCTAACTATGGCTACACCTTC
v_call: TRBV7-2; clone_size: few; d_call: .; j_call: TRBJ2-5; cdr3_aa: CASSRTANQETQYF; cdr3_nt: TGTGCCAGCAGCCGGACAGCCAACCAAGAGACCCAGTACTTC
v_call: TRBV27; clone_size: .; d_call: .; j_call: TRBJ2-1; cdr3_aa: CASNPIRQFDTRPEQFF; cdr3_nt: TGTGCCAGCAACCCGATCCGACAGTTCGATACCAGACCTGAGCAGTTCTTC
v_call: TRBV2; clone_size: .; d_call: .; j_call: TRBJ2-3; cdr3_aa: CARARGTTSTDTQYF; cdr3_nt: TGTGCCAGGGCCCGGGGGACAACTAGCACAGATACGCAGTATTTT
v_call: TRBV9; clone_size: few; d_call: .; j_call: TRBJ2-7; cdr3_aa: CASSGGPSSYEQYF; cdr3_nt: TGTGCCAGCAGCGGGGGGCCCTCCTCCTACGAGCAGTACTTC
v_call: TRBV4-3; clone_size: many; d_call: .; j_call: TRBJ2-5; cdr3_aa: CASSQDFGQETQYF; cdr3_nt: TGCGCCAGCAGCCAAGATTTCGGCCAAGAGACCCAGTACTTC
v_call: TRBV29-1; clone_size: many; d_call: TRBD1; j_call: TRBJ1-2; cdr3_aa: CSVGTGDISGYGYTF; cdr3_nt: TGCAGCGTTGGGACAGGGGATATTTCGGGCTATGGCTACACCTTC
v_call: TRBV25-1; clone_size: .; d_call: TRBD1; j_call: TRBJ2-5; cdr3_aa: CASSEGVTGSETQYF; cdr3_nt: TGTGCCAGCAGTGAAGGCGTGACAGGGTCGGAGACCCAGTACTTC
v_call: TRBV7-2; clone_size: many; d_call: .; j_call: TRBJ2-1; cdr3_aa: CASSPWTTPRGEQFF; cdr3_nt: TGTGCCAGCAGCCCCTGGACTACCCCAAGGGGTGAGCAGTTCTTC
v_call: TRBV7-2; clone_size: few; d_call: .; j_call: TRBJ1-1; cdr3_aa: CASSLGLTEAFF; cdr3_nt: TGTGCCAGCAGCTTAGGGCTTACTGAAGCTTTCTTT
v_call: TRBV5-1; clone_size: many; d_call: .; j_call: TRBJ1-1; cdr3_aa: CASSSTGQRNTEAFF; cdr3_nt: TGCGCCAGCAGCTCGACCGGACAGCGTAACACTGAAGCTTTCTTT
v_call: TRBV7-9; clone_size: .; d_call: TRBD2; j_call: TRBJ2-3; cdr3_aa: CASSLADGGAATDTQYF; cdr3_nt: TGTGCCAGCAGCTTAGCTGACGGGGGGGCCGCCACAGATACGCAGTATTTT
v_call: TRBV4-2; clone_size: many; d_call: TRBD1; j_call: TRBJ1-6; cdr3_aa: CASSMGQENSPLHF; cdr3_nt: TGTGCCAGCAGTATGGGACAGGAGAATTCACCCCTCCACTTT
v_call: TRBV7-2; clone_size: .; d_call: .; j_call: TRBJ1-1; cdr3_aa: CASSLSFRNTEAFF; cdr3_nt: TGTGCCAGCAGCTTATCCTTCCGGAACACTGAAGCTTTCTTT
v_call: TRBV12-3/TRBV12-4; clone_size: few; d_call: .; j_call: TRBJ1-6; cdr3_aa: CASSGLAMGPGDNSPLHF; cdr3_nt: TGTGCCAGCAGTGGACTCGCAATGGGGCCGGGAGATAATTCACCCCTCCACTTT
v_call: TRBV20-1; clone_size: once; d_call: .; j_call: TRBJ2-7; cdr3_aa: CSARDRHGSDHYEQYF; cdr3_nt: TGCAGTGCTAGAGATCGTCACGGGAGTGATCACTACGAGCAGTACTTC
v_call: TRBV13; clone_size: many; d_call: .; j_call: TRBJ2-7; cdr3_aa: CASSLSSYEQYF; cdr3_nt: TGTGCCAGCAGCCTCAGCTCCTACGAGCAGTACTTC
v_call: TRBV12-3/TRBV12-4; clone_size: .; d_call: TRBD1; j_call: TRBJ1-2; cdr3_aa: CASSNPTGDYGGYTF; cdr3_nt: TGTGCCAGCAGCAACCCCACAGGGGACTATGGCGGCTACACCTTC
v_call: TRBV29-1; clone_size: .; d_call: TRBD1; j_call: TRBJ2-2; cdr3_aa: CSVPDRAAGELFF; cdr3_nt: TGCAGCGTGCCCGACAGGGCCGCCGGGGAGCTGTTTTTT
v_call: TRBV28; clone_size: few; d_call: .; j_call: TRBJ1-5; cdr3_aa: CASSPPGVGAQHF; cdr3_nt: TGTGCCAGCAGTCCCCCGGGGGTAGGGGCCCAGCATTTT
v_call: TRBV4-2; clone_size: few; d_call: .; j_call: TRBJ2-7; cdr3_aa: CASSQGVHSYEQYF; cdr3_nt: TGTGCCAGCAGCCAAGGGGTCCACTCCTACGAGCAGTACTTC
v_call: TRBV7-9; clone_size: few; d_call: .; j_call: TRBJ2-3; cdr3_aa: CASSPGPPTPTDTQYF; cdr3_nt: TGTGCCAGCAGCCCCGGACCCCCCACGCCCACAGATACGCAGTATTTT
v_call: TRBV7-6; clone_size: many; d_call: .; j_call: TRBJ2-7; cdr3_aa: CASSSIVSPAKTYEQYF; cdr3_nt: TGTGCCAGCAGCTCCATCGTGAGCCCGGCGAAGACCTACGAGCAGTACTTC
v_call: TRBV18; clone_size: .; d_call: .; j_call: TRBJ2-7; cdr3_aa: CASSPQGMVRTPHEQYF; cdr3_nt: TGTGCCAGCTCACCACAGGGGATGGTACGGACCCCCCACGAGCAGTACTTC
v_call: TRBV4-3; clone_size: many; d_call: .; j_call: TRBJ2-7; cdr3_aa: CASSQEGTGMPSEQYF; cdr3_nt: TGCGCCAGCAGCCAAGAAGGTACGGGGATGCCTTCCGAGCAGTACTTC
v_call: TRBV7-3; clone_size: .; d_call: TRBD1; j_call: TRBJ1-1; cdr3_aa: CASSPNRGTEAFF; cdr3_nt: TGTGCCAGCAGCCCCAACAGGGGGACTGAAGCTTTCTTT
v_call: TRBV28; clone_size: .; d_call: .; j_call: TRBJ2-1; cdr3_aa: CASGRVLNYNEQFF; cdr3_nt: TGTGCCAGCGGCCGGGTCCTTAACTACAATGAGCAGTTCTTC
v_call: TRBV19; clone_size: few; d_call: .; j_call: TRBJ1-5; cdr3_aa: CASSRPQGASNQPQHF; cdr3_nt: TGTGCCAGTAGCCGCCCTCAAGGGGCTAGCAATCAGCCCCAGCATTTT
v_call: TRBV12-3/TRBV12-4; clone_size: .; d_call: TRBD2; j_call: TRBJ2-1; cdr3_aa: CASSLSSGGELQWEQFF; cdr3_nt: TGTGCCAGCAGTTTAAGTAGCGGGGGAGAATTACAATGGGAGCAGTTCTTC
v_call: TRBV20-1; clone_size: .; d_call: .; j_call: TRBJ2-1; cdr3_aa: CSAKNPENPLRYDNEQFF; cdr3_nt: TGCAGTGCTAAGAACCCGGAAAACCCCCTACGGTATGACAATGAGCAGTTCTTC
v_call: TRBV6-5; clone_size: .; d_call: TRBD2; j_call: TRBJ2-7; cdr3_aa: CASSPRTSGVTYEQYF; cdr3_nt: TGTGCCAGCAGTCCCCGGACTAGCGGGGTAACCTACGAGCAGTACTTC
v_call: TRBV12-3/TRBV12-4; clone_size: .; d_call: TRBD1; j_call: TRBJ2-6; cdr3_aa: CASRYRDRGPSGANVLTF; cdr3_nt: TGTGCCAGCAGGTACCGGGACAGGGGGCCCTCTGGGGCCAACGTCCTGACTTTC
v_call: TRBV7-9; clone_size: many; d_call: TRBD1; j_call: TRBJ1-1; cdr3_aa: CASSLQGAGGNTEAFF; cdr3_nt: TGTGCCAGCAGCTTACAGGGGGCTGGAGGCAACACTGAAGCTTTCTTT
v_call: TRBV5-1; clone_size: .; d_call: .; j_call: TRBJ2-6; cdr3_aa: CASSFASGANVLTF; cdr3_nt: TGCGCCAGCAGCTTCGCCTCTGGGGCCAACGTCCTGACTTTC
v_call: TRBV19; clone_size: .; d_call: TRBD2; j_call: TRBJ2-3; cdr3_aa: CASSVRLAGPGTDTQYF; cdr3_nt: TGTGCCAGTAGTGTCAGACTAGCGGGGCCGGGAACAGATACGCAGTATTTT
v_call: TRBV5-1; clone_size: .; d_call: .; j_call: TRBJ2-7; cdr3_aa: CASSPAMRVSYEQYF; cdr3_nt: TGCGCCAGCAGCCCCGCGATGCGGGTTTCCTACGAGCAGTACTTC